The next 27 T cell receptor beta chains were all read from a single sample in a study of identical twins. MiXCR was run by TCRdb on the 5' RACE reads, yielding one entry per CDR3 protein. The table includes nearly 900,000 distinct CDR3 sequences, about 12% detected once. In addition, the sample was reused for a study of yellow fever vaccine responses in identical twins.

Sample: PBMCs. The receptors shown here come from a young woman in good health.

This sequence joins TRBV12-5 and TRBJ1-1, with unresolved D. V shed 6 bases and J shed 1 base, with 6 bases lying between them. This CDR3 contains 12 residues. Germline V gene data show CDR1 as LGHNT and CDR2 as FRNRAP. CDR3 in DNA: TGTGCTAGTGGAAACCGGAACACTGAAGCTTTCTTT. This codes for CASGNRNTEAFF.

This clonotype was seen many times. The V gene is TRBV12-3 or TRBV12-4, the J gene TRBJ1-1; D may be TRBD1 (5 bases). The CDR3 has 15 amino acids. V lost 2 bases and J lost 4, with 14 bases in between. Written as DNA, the CDR3 is TGTGCCAGCAGTTTACAGGGCAGCGGGTCCACTGAAGCTTTCTTT. Encoded protein: CASSLQGSGSTEAFF.

This clonotype was seen a few times. V gene TRBV6-1 combines with J gene TRBJ2-5; the D is unclear. Looked up from germline, CDR1 is MNHNS and CDR2 is SASEGT. V was clipped by 4 bases and J by 1 base, with 7 bases between them. The CDR3 runs 13 residues. The CDR3 protein is CASSGTIQETQYF. As DNA, the CDR3 is TGTGCCAGCAGTGGTACCATCCAAGAGACCCAGTACTTC.

This chain links TRBV6-1 with TRBJ1-6, with TRBD1 matching over 9 bases. In germline, CDR1 is MNHNS, CDR2 SASEGT. This CDR3 region has 16 residues. Unmatched junction bases numbered 1, after V lost 2 bases and J lost 2 bases. The CDR3 spells CASSERQGAYNSPLHF. CDR3 bases: TGTGCCAGCAGTGAACGACAGGGGGCCTATAATTCACCCCTCCACTTT.

The sample holds a few counts of this clonotype. This chain uses TRBV2 with TRBJ2-2, with a weak D call TRBD2 (6 bases). Trimming removed 4 bases from V and 1 base from J, with 16 bases in between. CDR3 size: 17 residues. Germline V gives CDR1 SNHLY, CDR2 FYNNEI. CDR3 region: CASSVTWEERNTGELFF. The CDR3, as DNA: TGTGCCAGCAGTGTTACGTGGGAGGAGCGGAACACCGGGGAGCTGTTTTTT. The full variable domain, its missing parts supplied by reference TRBV2 and TRBJ2-2, is EPEVTQTPSHQVTQMGQEVILRCVPISNHLYFYWYRQILGQKVEFLVSFYNNEISEKSEIFDDQFSVERPDGSNFTLKIRSTKLEDSAMYFCASSVTWEERNTGELFFGEGSRLTVL.

This clonotype was observed at least ten times. This chain links TRBV2 with TRBJ2-4; 14 bases are shared with TRBD2. Germline CDR1 is SNHLY and CDR2 is FYNNEI. V lost 1 base and J lost 0; bases outside the gene matches: 8. The CDR3 spans 20 residues. The CDR3: CASSEGTSGRPPIAKNIQYF. The DNA for the CDR3 is TGTGCCAGCAGTGAAGGGACTAGCGGGAGGCCCCCTATAGCCAAAAACATTCAGTACTTC.

This clonotype has a handful of counts. V is TRBV7-8 and J is TRBJ1-3, with D maybe TRBD1 (5 bases). Germline CDR1 reads SGHVS; CDR2 reads FQNEAQ. The CDR3 is made up of 15 amino acids. Trimming took off 5 bases at V and 0 bases at J, with 11 bases between the two ends. The CDR3 nucleotides read TGTGCCAGCAGCCAAAGACAGTACTCTGGAAACACCATATATTTT. Translating gives CASSQRQYSGNTIYF. Looking up the rest from reference TRBV7-8 and TRBJ1-3 gives the full variable domain: GAGVSQSPRYKVAKRGQDVALRCDPISGHVSLFWYQQALGQGPEFLTYFQNEAQLDKSGLPSDRFFAERPEGSVSTLKIQRTQQEDSAVYLCASSQRQYSGNTIYFGEGSWLTVV.

This clonotype has a handful of counts. V is TRBV3-1 and J is TRBJ2-4; D ambiguous. Germline V gene data show CDR1 as LGHDT and CDR2 as YNNKEL (reference sequence). Trimming cost V 0 bases and J 6 bases, with 12 bases left between them. The CDR3 extends over 15 amino acids. CDR3 loop: CASSQDLGFRNIQYF. CDR3 coding DNA: TGTGCCAGCAGCCAAGACTTGGGGTTCAGAAACATTCAGTACTTC.

The gene calls are TRBV6-5 and TRBJ2-3; unclear D gene. Germline V CDR1 and CDR2: MNHEY, SVGAGI. The CDR3 sequence is 13 residues long. V lost 5 bases to trimming and J lost 2 bases, with 8 bases between them. The CDR3 nucleotides read TGTGCCAGCAGTAACAGATACACAGATACGCAGTATTTT. The encoded protein is CASSNRYTDTQYF.

Written as DNA, the CDR3 is TGCAGTGCTATAGCCGGGAGGGACTACGAGCAGTACTTC. Translated, it gives CSAIAGRDYEQYF. This rearrangement joins TRBV20-1 to TRBJ2-7, with 8 nucleotides matching TRBD2. Per the germline V gene, CDR1 is DFQATT and CDR2 is SNEGSKA (reference sequence). The CDR3 contains 13 residues. Losses at the gene ends were 4 bases for V and 3 bases for J; bases not matched to a gene: 5.

This clonotype was observed a handful of times. The chain carries TRBV11-2 and TRBJ2-3; possible D gene TRBD1, 6 bases. Trimming left V 5 bases short and J 0 bases short, with 21 bases between. CDR3 length: 18 amino acids. Germline lookup yields CDR1 SGHAT and CDR2 FQNNGV. CDR3 region: CASSVWGEGVSSTDTQYF. CDR3 sequence (DNA): TGTGCCAGCAGCGTCTGGGGTGAGGGGGTTTCTAGCACAGATACGCAGTATTTT.

This clonotype was counted many times. V usage is TRBV4-2 and J usage is TRBJ2-3; D assignment may be TRBD1 or TRBD2 (5 bases each). Germline V gives CDR1 LGHNA, CDR2 YNFKEQ. Trimming took 4 bases from V and 2 from J, leaving 16 bases between them. This CDR3 has 16 residues. CDR3 region: CASSPNDRGNTDTQYF. The CDR3 nucleotides read TGTGCCAGCAGCCCAAACGACCGGGGCAACACAGATACGCAGTATTTT.

The chain employs TRBV6-1 and TRBJ2-3; D gene unclear. Germline V gene sequence: CDR1 MNHNS, CDR2 SASEGT. Trimming shortened V by 6 bases and J by 1 base, and 11 bases separated the two germline ends. This CDR3 is built from 14 residues. The chain's CDR3 is CASSLYPRTDTQYF. The CDR3 DNA is TGTGCCAGCAGCCTTTATCCCCGCACAGATACGCAGTATTTT.

This clonotype was seen more than once but under ten times. The chain combines TRBV19 with TRBJ2-3; tentatively, D is TRBD2 (6 bases). The V gene lost 8 bases and the J gene lost 1 base, with 16 bases spanning the gap. The CDR3 has 15 amino acids. Germline CDR1 is LNHDA and CDR2 is SQIVND (reference sequence). CDR3 residues: CASSWGSGGTDTQYF. The CDR3 coding sequence is TGTGCCAGTTCCTGGGGTAGCGGAGGCACAGATACGCAGTATTTT.

This clonotype was recorded a few times. The J gene is TRBJ2-2, the V gene TRBV18, with D perhaps matching TRBD1 or TRBD2 (5 bases each). This CDR3 is built from 16 residues. Germline assignment: CDR1 KGHSH and CDR2 LQKENI. V was clipped by 4 bases and J by 8 bases, with 20 bases between them. CDR3 residues: CASSHTGTVPSGELFF. The CDR3 DNA reads as TGTGCCAGCTCACATACCGGGACCGTGCCCAGTGGGGAGCTGTTTTTT. Drawing the rest from reference TRBV18 and TRBJ2-2, the complete variable domain is NAGVMQNPRHLVRRRGQEARLRCSPMKGHSHVYWYRQLPEEGLKFMVYLQKENIIDESGMPKERFSAEFPKEGPSILRIQQVVRGDSAAYFCASSHTGTVPSGELFFGEGSRLTVL.

This clonotype was seen only a few times. V usage is TRBV12-3 or TRBV12-4 and J usage is TRBJ2-2; 9 bases agree with TRBD1. The junction had 9 bases not matched to a gene; V was cut back by 7 bases and J by 0 bases. The CDR3 consists of 17 residues. Here the CDR3 reads CASNQQGASANTGELFF. The CDR3 DNA sequence: TGTGCCAGCAATCAACAGGGGGCAAGCGCGAACACCGGGGAGCTGTTTTTT.

This clonotype turned up a few times. The chain joins TRBV7-6 to TRBJ2-7, with TRBD1 identical over 10 bases. After removal of 5 bases from V and 5 bases from J, the junction contained 12 bases not matched to a gene. Germline CDR1 and CDR2: SGHVS and FNYEAQ. This CDR3 region has 16 residues. CDR3 protein: CASSKDPRDRGNEQYF. Here the CDR3 DNA reads TGTGCCAGCAGCAAAGACCCGCGGGACAGGGGCAACGAGCAGTACTTC.

This clonotype has a handful of counts. The chain links TRBV29-1 to TRBJ2-7, with no clear D. The germline V and J ends were trimmed by 4 bases and 7 bases, with 11 bases remaining between them. The CDR3 covers 11 residues. Germline CDR1 SQVTM, CDR2 ANQGSEA. Written as DNA, the CDR3 is TGCAGCGTTGTGCAGGTCTTAGAGCAGTACTTC. It encodes CSVVQVLEQYF.

The chain couples TRBV3-1 to TRBJ1-2; D might be TRBD1 (6 bases). The CDR3 is 15 residues long. Between the trimmed V and J ends, which lost 3 bases and 2 bases, there was a span of 13 bases. CDR1 is LGHDT, CDR2 YNNKEL, per germline (reference sequence). The CDR3 loop is CASSHRTEPNYGYTF. CDR3 DNA: TGTGCCAGCAGCCACCGGACAGAACCAAACTATGGCTACACCTTC.

This clonotype was counted only a few times. This rearrangement joins TRBV5-1 to TRBJ1-1, with 9 nucleotides matching TRBD1. Germline assignment: CDR1 SGHRS and CDR2 YFSETQ. The CDR3 is 15 residues long. V gave up 2 bases and J gave up 5 bases; unmatched junction bases: 7. The CDR3 DNA follows: TGCGCCAGCAGCTTTATTACAGGGGGCTTAACTGAAGCTTTCTTT. Amino acids: CASSFITGGLTEAFF.

The sample holds many counts of this clonotype. V and J are TRBV6-1 and TRBJ1-5; D call uncertain. The CDR3 has 14 residues. Between the trimmed V and J ends, which lost 5 bases and 2 bases, there was a span of 10 bases. The V gene's germline CDR1 is MNHNS and CDR2 SASEGT. The DNA for the CDR3 is TGTGCCAGCAGTCCCCGGAACCGCAATCAGCCCCAGCATTTT. It yields the protein CASSPRNRNQPQHF.

This clonotype was seen only a few times. The chain joins TRBV12-3 or TRBV12-4 to TRBJ2-5, with TRBD1 matching 8 bases. CDR3 length: 13 amino acids. The ends lost 4 bases at V and 3 bases at J; junction bases unmatched: 1. The CDR3 bases are TGTGCCAGCAGTTACAGGGGGGAAGAGACCCAGTACTTC. Translated: CASSYRGEETQYF.

The rearrangement links TRBV7-3 to TRBJ2-1, with D possibly TRBD1 on 5 matching bases. Trimming shortened V by 4 bases and J by 6 bases, and 10 bases separated the two germline ends. This CDR3 contains 13 residues. CDR1 and CDR2 (germline): SGHTA, FQGTGA. CDR3 protein: CASSSFGANEQFF. CDR3 nucleotide sequence: TGTGCCAGCAGCTCCTTTGGGGCCAATGAGCAGTTCTTC. Full variable domain (rest looked up from reference TRBV7-3 and TRBJ2-1): GAGVSQTPSNKVTEKGKYVELRCDPISGHTALYWYRQSLGQGPEFLIYFQGTGAADDSGLPNDRFFAVRPEGSVSTLKIQRTERGDSAVYLCASSSFGANEQFFGPGTRLTVL.

This clonotype has at least ten counts. V is TRBV5-1 and J is TRBJ2-5, with 15 bases lining up with TRBD2. Germline V CDR1 and CDR2: SGHRS, YFSETQ. The CDR3 has 18 amino acids. V gave up 1 base and J gave up 5 bases; unmatched junction bases: 9. The CDR3 protein is CASSLKHGLAGGFETQYF. In DNA form, the CDR3 reads TGCGCCAGCAGCTTGAAACATGGACTAGCGGGAGGGTTTGAGACCCAGTACTTC.

The genes are TRBV11-2 and TRBJ2-2; maybe TRBD1 (5 bases). CDR3 length equals 15 residues. The germline V gene encodes CDR1 SGHAT and CDR2 FQNNGV. Trimming pared 5 bases from V and 0 bases from J, leaving 10 bases between. The CDR3 DNA is TGTGCCAGCAGCCCCTTAGGGGCGAACACCGGGGAGCTGTTTTTT. It translates to CASSPLGANTGELFF.

This clonotype occurred many times. This chain joins TRBV14 and TRBJ1-1; D is perhaps TRBD1 (5 bases). Trimming shortened V by 8 bases and J by 3 bases, and 13 bases separated the two germline ends. This CDR3 has 13 amino acids. The V gene's germline CDR1 is SGHDN and CDR2 FVKESK. CDR3 residues: CASLLGEDTEAFF. As DNA, the CDR3 is TGTGCCAGCCTCCTAGGGGAGGACACTGAAGCTTTCTTT.

A few counts support this clonotype. The chain carries TRBV27 and TRBJ1-6; the match to TRBD1 covers 7 bases. V shed 5 bases and J 8 bases; nucleotides not matched to a gene: 0. Germline assignment: CDR1 MNHEY and CDR2 SMNVEV (reference sequence). This CDR3 spans 12 amino acids. CDR3 loop: CASSDRDSPLHF. DNA for the CDR3: TGTGCCAGCAGTGACAGGGATTCACCCCTCCACTTT.